These 7 T cell receptor beta chains originate from one sample sequenced in a study of regulatory T cells in long-lasting Graves disease. Building of the TCR beta libraries involved iRepertoire HTBI primers and Arm-PCR of CDR3 regions. TCRdb processed the multiplex PCR reads anew with MiXCR; each CDR3 protein has one entry. In the table there are 300,000 to 400,000 distinct CDR3 sequences, 16% of which are singletons. The time point: newly diagnosed GD, antithyroid drugs for less than 3 months. PBMC-derived RNA was used for the TCR library. This sample also appeared in a second study, on T cells in Graves' hyperthyroidism and ophthalmopathy.

Sequenced here: peripheral blood mononuclear cells (PBMCs), sampled at new diagnosis, from a patient treated with antithyroid drugs. The source is a man aged 35 to 55 with Graves disease.

This clonotype occurred many times. The chain has TRBV27 and TRBJ2-3; 8 positions agree with TRBD2. Unmatched junction bases numbered 3, after V lost 1 base and J lost 0 bases. The CDR3 runs 16 residues. CDR1 and CDR2 (germline): MNHEY, SMNVEV (reference sequence). The CDR3 sequence is CASSLWERGSTDTQYF. DNA for the CDR3: TGTGCCAGCAGTTTATGGGAGCGGGGGAGCACAGATACGCAGTATTTT.

The chain is built from TRBV7-9 and TRBJ2-7; tentatively, D is TRBD1 or TRBD2 (5 bases each). The CDR3 is 15 residues long. CDR1 and CDR2 (germline): SEHNR, FQNEAQ (reference sequence). Deletions cut 5 bases from V and 4 bases from J, with 18 bases between. CDR3 nucleotide sequence: TGTGCCAGCAGCATGGGACCCGTATACTCTTACGAGCAGTACTTC. Its translation is CASSMGPVYSYEQYF.

This clonotype was counted at least ten times. In DNA form, the CDR3 reads TGTGCCAGCAGTGCCGGGACGGTGAACACTGAAGCTTTCTTT. This codes for CASSAGTVNTEAFF. J is TRBJ1-1 and V is TRBV28; the D gene is possibly TRBD1 (5 bases). Germline-derived CDR1 and CDR2 are MDHEN and SYDVKM. The length of the CDR3 is 14 residues. V lost 5 bases, J lost 0 bases, and 10 bases lay in between.

This clonotype came up many times. The chain is built from TRBV10-3 and TRBJ2-3; 8 bases map to TRBD2. V lost 7 bases to trimming and J lost 1 base; unmatched junction nucleotides: 4. The CDR3 totals 14 residues. The germline CDR1 and CDR2 sequences are ENHRY and SYGVKD. CDR3 nucleotides: TGTGCCATCAATCGGGGGGGCCGCACAGATACGCAGTATTTT. Its protein is CAINRGGRTDTQYF.

Note on this clonotype: A far larger clone is a single base away, which makes a read error likely. The chain combines TRBV28 with TRBJ2-1, with TRBD1 matching 11 bases. This CDR3 is 17 amino acids long. The germline V gene has CDR1 MDHEN and CDR2 SYDVKM. CDR3 DNA: TGTGCCAGCAGTTTACGGACAGGGGGCCTAGCCAAAAACATTCAGAACTTC. Encoded protein: CASSLRTGGLAKNIQNF.

CDR3 sequence (DNA): TGCAGTGCTAGCCCACTCCTAGCGGGGGACCACAATGAGCAGTTCTTC. Its protein is CSASPLLAGDHNEQFF. The chain combines TRBV20-1 with TRBJ2-1; 10 bases match TRBD2. Germline V gene data show CDR1 as DFQATT and CDR2 as SNEGSKA (reference sequence). The V gene end was trimmed by 3 bases and the J gene end by 5 bases; junction bases not matched to a gene: 10. This CDR3 has 16 amino acids.

This clonotype came up many times. The chain has TRBV4-3 and TRBJ2-3; the match to TRBD2 covers 8 bases. Germline values: CDR1 LGHNA, CDR2 YSLEER. The CDR3 runs 15 residues. V trimming: 3 bases; J trimming: 6 bases; junction bases outside the gene matches: 8. The CDR3 DNA reads as TGCGCCAGCAGCCATTATGGGAGACTAGCGGATACGCAGTATTTT. Translating it yields CASSHYGRLADTQYF.